This T cell receptor (beta chain) derives from a study of cytomegalovirus exposure and HLA in healthy donors (dated by TCRdb to about 2017). For context, the study as a whole: An earlier analysis of approximately 640 of the donors reported approximately 290 Gb of sequence data and about 100 million unique TCR beta sequences from 150 million to 200 million T cells. The study profiled the T cell repertoires of 550 to 700 subjects by immunosequencing and related them to cytomegalovirus serostatus. To predict cytomegalovirus infection status, the study combined high-throughput TCR immunosequencing, statistical association of individual TCRs with disease status, and machine learning. Both class I and class II loci were covered by HLA typing, at four-digit resolution. The number of typed donors differed by locus: roughly 629-640 for A, B, C, DRB1 and DQB1; some 500 for DQA1; roughly 600 for DPA1; and about 450 for DPB1. Donor age, sex, ethnicity and CMV serostatus were compiled alongside the repertoire data. Four or five DR-DQ haplotypes were treated as single units for association and clustering because of strong linkage in the cohort. A separate validation cohort of some 130 different subjects was used in addition to the roughly 700-subject first cohort. To decide whether each TCR beta V gene segment behaved as functional or pseudogenic, an earlier analysis of 587 of the donors relied on high-throughput TCR beta sequencing. The later analysis used no new phenotypic data to find candidate immune exposures, relying instead on TCR beta sequences and their occurrence across donors. Every discovery cohort repertoire had been produced on one sequencing platform. Among some 400 genotyped donors of the cohort, an average of approximately 200,000 unique TCR beta nucleotide sequences was sequenced per donor, of which roughly 17% were non-productive. The study aimed to test whether cataloging public T cell receptors could reveal signatures of past pathogen exposure. An early release that covered 640 HLA-typed donors contained around 330 gigabases of sequencing data and about 93 million unique TCR sequences. A later analysis re-examined previously published TCR beta repertoires from several hundred donors and added high-resolution HLA genotyping to investigate patterns of TCR occurrence. Genome-wide SNP genotypes for about three fifths of the 666 donors were used in a later genetic analysis, which treated that subset as a discovery cohort. Of the 398 genotyped donors, around 81% fell in the genetic ancestry cluster associated with self-reported Caucasian donors.

The germline V gene yields SGHDN for CDR1 and FVKESK for CDR2. The CDR3 has 16 amino acids, counting the end cysteine and phenylalanine. Only CDR3 DNA is held: 48 bases, read in frame from base 1. V trim: 4 bases; J trim: 3 bases; unmatched bases: 5. Broader findings and caveats from the paper: In an earlier analysis of fewer than 700 of the donors, most TCR beta V segments appeared in productive rearrangements about 87% or about 30% of the time, broadly matching IMGT annotations. The sequencing pipeline was judged likely to have produced a cluster of highly shared sequence variants as a technical artifact. In a later analysis, most CMV-associated TCR beta chains were found to appear HLA-restricted, with HLA associations seemingly driven largely by CMV exposure. A later analysis found that TCR association rates varied across HLA loci, with DRB1 alleles showing the most associated TCRs and HLA-C alleles the fewest. The authors suggested that the approach could potentially be extended to other disease states and immunological phenotypes. Compared with equally common non-associated chains, HLA-associated TCR beta chains in a later analysis were more clonally expanded and had lower generation probabilities. Strong co-occurrence of HLA alleles, especially DR and DQ, made assigning TCR associations to individual alleles difficult. The 87-base-pair reads could not distinguish some IMGT-functional V segments, including TRBV6-2 and TRBV6-3, so those segments were excluded. CMV serostatus was the only immune exposure information available for the cohort. While some public TCRs were present in many individuals, most TCR sequences turned up only very rarely across donors. The study listed 150 to 200 TCR beta chains as associated with cytomegalovirus. This cohort had only TCR beta chains sequenced, and the lack of alpha or paired-chain data limited which features could be detected. A further reported finding was that TCR beta sequences accurately predicted the HLA-A and HLA-B alleles for most subjects in the first cohort. The earlier analysis of approximately 590 of the donors excluded around 17 rarely observed V segments, including chromosome 9 orphons, because counts were too low. A few of the identified cytomegalovirus-associated TCR beta chains were confirmed in vitro to be specific for cytomegalovirus antigens. The classifier was reported to diagnose cytomegalovirus status with high specificity and sensitivity in both the original and validation cohorts. A later genetic analysis reported fewer N-insertions in productive TCRs among donors in an Asian-associated ancestry cluster than the roughly 700-donor mean. V-gene and J-gene trimming of TCR beta chains was associated with a missense DCLRE1C variant in a later genetic analysis, and the association was replicated in an independent cohort. HLA typing was unavailable for some donors at each locus, so association tests used only the typed subset. A later analysis associated roughly 17,000 TCR beta sequences with specific HLA alleles at a false discovery rate of 0.05. Several of the top co-occurrence clusters appeared to be linked to parvovirus B19, influenza, CMV and Epstein-Barr virus, according to a later analysis. Correlated functional status among segregating V segments might reflect linkage disequilibrium, but an unknown experimental factor could not be ruled out. The presence/absence analyses assumed that sequencing depth was roughly uniform across donors, and that assumption may not be true.

The library was built by means of the immunoSEQ multiplex PCR assay. For the multiplex PCR, a mixture combining 60 forward primers for TCR Vbeta segments and 13 reverse primers for TCR Jbeta segments was used. A multiplex PCR assay on genomic DNA amplified the CDR3 region of rearranged TCR beta genes. Amplified TCR beta libraries were sequenced as 87-base-pair reads on the Illumina HiSeq System. In the original analysis: Across the roughly 670 repertoires, a later analysis counted 80 million or so unique TCR beta chains, 8.5 million to 12 million of which were shared by at least two donors. A nearest-neighbor algorithm error-corrected the raw reads and collapsed the reads into unique sequences, merging closely related sequences to remove PCR and sequencing errors. CDR3 sequences were aligned to IMGT reference sequences to assign V, D and J gene segments. For a sequence to be retained, at least a six-nucleotide match to both a V gene segment and a J gene segment was required. A rearrangement counted as productive if the CDR3 had no stop codons and remained in frame with V and J, and every other rearrangement counted as non-productive. Following IMGT convention, CDR3 was defined as the stretch from the second conserved V-encoded cysteine up to the conserved J-encoded phenylalanine. The earlier analysis of some 550 of the donors excluded any sequence lacking an unambiguous match to a single V gene segment. In an earlier analysis of approximately 610 of the donors, V segments were called functional above 56.7% productive rearrangements and were called segregating when the between-donor standard deviation exceeded 5%. A statistical classification framework was developed to diagnose cytomegalovirus status using the catalog of TCR beta chain sequences. In a later analysis, TCR nucleotide sequences were compared against IMGT/GENE-DB human TR gene sequences so that V and J genes could be assigned. The TCRdist pipeline was used in a later analysis to assign CDR3 sequences and most-parsimonious VDJ recombination scenarios. A later analysis defined each TCR beta chain by its CDR3 amino acid sequence plus V-gene family, and excluded reads lacking a unique V-gene family. A later analysis removed 550 to 700 highly shared, low-generation-probability nucleotide sequences to deal with suspected cross-contamination and a sequencing artifact. For each public chain, a later analysis derived a clonal expansion index from normalized ranks of inferred template counts within each repertoire. In a later analysis, generation probabilities were computed with a VDJ recombination model fitted to out-of-frame rearrangements, and the resulting probabilities were checked against IGoR. A later analysis scored TCR-TCR, TCR-HLA and TCR-CMV co-occurrence with hypergeometric tests, applying a repertoire-size bias correction to TCR pairs. False discovery rates were estimated in a later analysis by permuting HLA or CMV assignments 20 times. In a later analysis, co-occurring TCRs were grouped with DBSCAN, and TCRdist sequence similarity was added when clustering was performed within HLA-allele-positive subsets. Repertoires with fewer than 30,000 or more than 120,000 public chains were left out of co-occurrence clustering, as were about five repertoires with anomalous nucleotide sharing. TCRdb retrieved this table from immuneACCESS and kept in-frame rearrangements only. Not all clones are present; in checked studies, unresolved V genes account for under half, and no reason is known for the remainder. That table is the source of V, J and clone size, and D and trimming were worked out from the DNA. This sample lists 90,000 to 120,000 clones; about 85% were detected once. The ten largest clones represent around 2% of the sample.

With regard to this clone: What this receptor recognizes is not known. Nothing much larger sits one base from this clone, and base qualities are not available.

In total, fewer than 750 healthy bone marrow donors made up the cohort. At the time of sampling, all cohort members were nominally healthy, though unrecorded immune exposures were likely present. The donor was CMV seronegative and was included in the group of 352 seronegative cohort members. A peripheral blood sample was collected from each donor, and TCR beta sequencing was performed on peripheral blood mononuclear cells. The Qiagen DNeasy Blood Extraction Kit was used to extract genomic DNA from the blood cell samples. The rearrangement combines TRBV14 with TRBJ2-1, and 11 junctional nucleotides match TRBD1. The sequence was collected from a man younger than 40 in good health and CMV-seronegative. Input material: PBMCs. This receptor carries the CDR3 CASSLLGTGGYNEQFF. The bases are TGTGCCAGCAGCCTATTAGGGACAGGGGGCTACAATGAGCAGTTCTTC.